This is a list of T cell receptor beta chains from one sample in a study of blood T cell repertoires in COVID-19. The repertoire was sequenced with immunoSEQ multiplex PCR; TCRdb's copy has only in-frame clones and lacks some. Of approximately 340,000 clones listed, 80% to 90% were seen once; the top ten hold 2.5% to 3.5%. Source material: peripheral blood. These receptors originate from a man aged 25-40 years with active or convalescent COVID-19. The CDR3 runs from the conserved cysteine through the conserved F or W. A D gene is named only where the DNA matches it firmly. Not all rows give a size; the values are once, few, many and, for expanded clones, a class.

j_call: TRBJ1-6
d_call: TRBD1
v_call: TRBV7-3
clone_size: -
cdr3_nt: TGTGCCAGCGGGAGACAGGGCGGTAATTCACCCCTCCACTTT
cdr3_aa: CASGRQGGNSPLHF

j_call: TRBJ2-1
d_call: -
v_call: TRBV9
clone_size: -
cdr3_nt: TGTGCCAGCAGCAATTGGGACATTAGTAATTTGAATGAGCAGTTCTTC
cdr3_aa: CASSNWDISNLNEQFF

j_call: TRBJ2-3
d_call: -
v_call: TRBV11-3
clone_size: -
cdr3_nt: TGTGCCAGCAGCCATAGCAGCCGCACAGATACGCAGTATTTT
cdr3_aa: CASSHSSRTDTQYF

j_call: TRBJ2-5
d_call: TRBD1
v_call: TRBV5-4
clone_size: few
cdr3_nt: TGTGCCAGCAGCGCTGAGGGGGCGCAGGAGACCCAGTACTTC
cdr3_aa: CASSAEGAQETQYF

j_call: TRBJ1-5
d_call: -
v_call: TRBV19
clone_size: -
cdr3_nt: TGTGCCAGTAGTGCCACAGGGATCAATCAGCCCCAGCATTTT
cdr3_aa: CASSATGINQPQHF

j_call: TRBJ1-2
d_call: TRBD1
v_call: TRBV5-6
clone_size: -
cdr3_nt: TGTGCCAGCGGCGACAGGGGTGGCGGCTATGGCTACACCTTC
cdr3_aa: CASGDRGGGYGYTF

j_call: TRBJ1-5
d_call: -
v_call: TRBV2
clone_size: -
cdr3_nt: TGTGCCAGCAGTGCTGACAGCCCGAATCAGCCCCAGCATTTT
cdr3_aa: CASSADSPNQPQHF

j_call: TRBJ1-6
d_call: TRBD1
v_call: TRBV30
clone_size: -
cdr3_nt: TGTGCCTGGAGTCCACAGGGGGCGGGAAATTCACCCCTCCACTTT
cdr3_aa: CAWSPQGAGNSPLHF

j_call: TRBJ1-4
d_call: TRBD1
v_call: TRBV15
clone_size: once
cdr3_nt: TGTGCCACCAGCGTGGACAGGGGGTTTGCAACTAATGAAAAACTGTTTTTT
cdr3_aa: CATSVDRGFATNEKLFF

j_call: TRBJ1-1
d_call: TRBD1
v_call: TRBV4-3
clone_size: -
cdr3_nt: TGCGCCAGCAGCCAAGATCAGGGGGGCACTGAAGCTTTCTTT
cdr3_aa: CASSQDQGGTEAFF

j_call: TRBJ1-5
d_call: -
v_call: TRBV7-9
clone_size: many
cdr3_nt: TGTGCCAGCAGCTCGCAGGATCAGCCCCAGCATTTT
cdr3_aa: CASSSQDQPQHF

j_call: TRBJ2-7
d_call: TRBD2
v_call: TRBV27
clone_size: -
cdr3_nt: TGTGCCAGCAGTTTAGCGGGGGGCGGCTCCTACGAGCAGTACTTC
cdr3_aa: CASSLAGGGSYEQYF

j_call: TRBJ2-5
d_call: TRBD1
v_call: TRBV11-3
clone_size: -
cdr3_nt: TGTGCCAGCAGCTTAGATCGGTCAGGGGGCGGGGAGACCCAGTACTTC
cdr3_aa: CASSLDRSGGGETQYF

j_call: TRBJ1-6
d_call: TRBD1
v_call: TRBV28
clone_size: -
cdr3_nt: TGTGCCAGCAGTTTAATTGACAGGGGAAATTCACCCCTCCACTTT
cdr3_aa: CASSLIDRGNSPLHF

j_call: TRBJ1-1
d_call: -
v_call: TRBV13
clone_size: -
cdr3_nt: TGTGCCAGCAGCTTTCCCAGGGGGAACACTGAAGCTTTCTTT
cdr3_aa: CASSFPRGNTEAFF

j_call: TRBJ1-3
d_call: -
v_call: TRBV19
clone_size: -
cdr3_nt: TGTGCCAGCGCAAGGGGGACGGACATCTCTGGAAACACCATATATTTT
cdr3_aa: CASARGTDISGNTIYF

j_call: TRBJ1-5
d_call: -
v_call: TRBV4-3
clone_size: -
cdr3_nt: TGCGCCAGCAGCGAAACCCTGGGGGGAGGCAATCAGCCCCAGCATTTT
cdr3_aa: CASSETLGGGNQPQHF

j_call: TRBJ2-1
d_call: -
v_call: TRBV6-5
clone_size: -
cdr3_nt: TGTGCCAGCACCCCTAGCAAGGGAAAAAATGAGCAGTTCTTC
cdr3_aa: CASTPSKGKNEQFF

j_call: TRBJ2-7
d_call: -
v_call: TRBV9
clone_size: -
cdr3_nt: TGTGCCAGCAGCGTAGCTGGCGGGTCTCGGGAGCAGTACTTC
cdr3_aa: CASSVAGGSREQYF

j_call: TRBJ1-2
d_call: -
v_call: TRBV30
clone_size: -
cdr3_nt: TGTGCCTGGAGTACGACAGGATTTTTAGGGAATGGCTACACCTTC
cdr3_aa: CAWSTTGFLGNGYTF

j_call: TRBJ1-2
d_call: -
v_call: TRBV15
clone_size: -
cdr3_nt: TGTGCCACCAGCTTAGGGGGGGGAGACAGCTATGGCTACACCTTC
cdr3_aa: CATSLGGGDSYGYTF

j_call: TRBJ1-5
d_call: TRBD1
v_call: TRBV28
clone_size: -
cdr3_nt: TGTGCCAGCAGATGGGGACAGGTGGGCAATCAGCCCCAGCATTTT
cdr3_aa: CASRWGQVGNQPQHF

j_call: TRBJ2-5
d_call: -
v_call: TRBV6-1
clone_size: -
cdr3_nt: TGTGCCAGCAGTGAAGGGGCTCGGAACGGAGAGACCCAGTACTTC
cdr3_aa: CASSEGARNGETQYF

j_call: TRBJ2-2
d_call: TRBD1
v_call: TRBV12-3/TRBV12-4
clone_size: -
cdr3_nt: TGTGCCATGCGACAGGGGGTTGACGGGGAGCTGTTTTTT
cdr3_aa: CAMRQGVDGELFF

j_call: TRBJ2-6
d_call: -
v_call: TRBV4-3
clone_size: -
cdr3_nt: TGCGCCAGCAGCCAAGGCCTAACTGGGGCCAACGTCCTGACTTTC
cdr3_aa: CASSQGLTGANVLTF

j_call: TRBJ1-2
d_call: TRBD1
v_call: TRBV18
clone_size: -
cdr3_nt: TGTGCCAGCTCACAAACCGGGACAGGGGACTATGGCTACACCTTC
cdr3_aa: CASSQTGTGDYGYTF

j_call: TRBJ2-7
d_call: TRBD2
v_call: TRBV4-1
clone_size: -
cdr3_nt: TGCGCCAGCAGCCAAGTAGCGGGGAGCTCCTACGAGCAGTACTTC
cdr3_aa: CASSQVAGSSYEQYF